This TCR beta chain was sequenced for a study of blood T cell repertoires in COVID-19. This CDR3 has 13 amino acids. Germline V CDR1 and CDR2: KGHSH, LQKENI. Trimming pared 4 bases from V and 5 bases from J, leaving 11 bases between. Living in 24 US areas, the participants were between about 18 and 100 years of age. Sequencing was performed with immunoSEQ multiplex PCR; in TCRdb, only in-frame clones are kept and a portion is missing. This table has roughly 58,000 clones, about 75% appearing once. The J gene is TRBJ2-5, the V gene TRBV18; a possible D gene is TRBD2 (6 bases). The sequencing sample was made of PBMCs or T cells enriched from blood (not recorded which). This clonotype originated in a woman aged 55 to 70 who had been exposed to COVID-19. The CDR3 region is CASSQAAGETQYF. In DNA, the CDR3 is TGTGCCAGCTCACAAGCCGCGGGGGAGACCCAGTACTTC.